A single sample gave rise to the 32 T cell receptor beta chains below, sequenced in a study of CD8 T cells in ankylosing spondylitis. One entry per CDR3 protein results from TCRdb running MiXCR on the 5' RACE reads. The data hold 200,000 to 300,000 distinct CDR3 sequences, with approximately 8% observed a single time. Sequencing was done on a sample of blood, either unsorted or a sorted T cell fraction (not recorded which). The receptor source for this set is a female donor with ankylosing spondylitis or in good health (not recorded which).

This clonotype was picked up many times. The chain links TRBV24-1 to TRBJ2-3, with a possible D match to TRBD1 (5 bases). The CDR3 is 14 amino acids. Germline V gives CDR1 KGHDR, CDR2 SFDVKD. V lost 7 bases and J lost 1, with 11 bases in between. The CDR3 DNA reads TGTGCCACCAGGACAGCCATTGGCACAGATACGCAGTATTTT. As protein: CATRTAIGTDTQYF.

This clonotype was found a few times. The chain combines TRBV5-1 with TRBJ2-7; D unclear. Germline CDR1 SGHRS, CDR2 YFSETQ. V lost 0 bases, J lost 5 bases, and 15 bases lay in between. There are 15 residues in the CDR3. CDR3 protein: CASSLVAGVINEQYF. The CDR3 region has the DNA TGCGCCAGCAGCTTGGTAGCAGGCGTAATCAACGAGCAGTACTTC.

This clonotype turned up a few times. The chain carries TRBV7-2 and TRBJ2-3; D is perhaps TRBD2 (6 bases). Trimming pared 6 bases from V and 2 bases from J, leaving 15 bases between. This CDR3 has 15 residues. Germline values: CDR1 SGHTA, CDR2 FQGNSA. As DNA, the CDR3 is TGTGCCAGCAGGCTAAGGGGACTCGACACAGATACGCAGTATTTT. Its protein is CASRLRGLDTDTQYF.

This clonotype has a handful of counts. The chain is built from TRBV7-2 and TRBJ2-3; D remains ambiguous. V was shortened by 3 bases and J by 1 base, with 11 bases between the two germline ends. The CDR3 contains 15 residues. Per the germline V gene, CDR1 is SGHTA and CDR2 is FQGNSA. CDR3 amino acids: CASSFRHLGTDTQYF. The CDR3 coding sequence is TGTGCCAGCAGCTTTAGGCACTTAGGCACAGATACGCAGTATTTT.

This clonotype has ten or more counts. The genes are TRBV6-4 and TRBJ2-7, with D possibly matching TRBD2 (6 bases). CDR3 length: 19 residues. Trimming took off 2 bases at V and 2 bases at J, with 25 bases between the two ends. Germline values: CDR1 MRHNA, CDR2 SNTAGT. As DNA, the CDR3 is TGTGCCAGCAGTGACCAACTATTGCGTTGGACGGAGGGCACCTACGAGCAGTACTTC. This encodes CASSDQLLRWTEGTYEQYF.

In this sample, this clonotype turned up many times. The rearrangement links TRBV29-1 to TRBJ2-1, with D tentatively TRBD1 (5 bases). The germline CDR1 and CDR2 sequences are SQVTM and ANQGSEA. V lost 8 bases to trimming and J lost 9 bases, with 14 bases between them. This CDR3 contains 11 residues. CDR3 in amino acids: CSISGPPEQFF. The CDR3 nucleotides read TGCAGCATCTCAGGGCCACCTGAGCAGTTCTTC.

As for this clonotype: This sequence may be a read error, since a much larger clone differs from it by one base. J is TRBJ2-7 and V is TRBV7-2; 8 bases agree with TRBD2. The J segment lost 5 bases and the V segment lost 3 bases, leaving 12 bases of the junction unmatched. The CDR3 consists of 16 residues. Per germline, CDR1 SGHTA and CDR2 FQGNSA. The CDR3: CASSFGRGQLADEQYF. CDR3 nucleotide sequence: TGTGCCAGCAGCTTCGGGAGGGGCCAACTAGCGGACGAGCAGTACTTC.

This clonotype was counted at least ten times. The V call is TRBV6-1, the J call TRBJ2-1; 8 bases are a match to TRBD1. Germline V CDR1 and CDR2: MNHNS, SASEGT. Trimming took 5 bases from V and 7 from J; bases not matched to a gene: 7. This CDR3 has 14 amino acids. CDR3 DNA sequence: TGTGCCAGCAGTCCGCGGACAGGGCGGAATGAGCAGTTCTTC. This codes for CASSPRTGRNEQFF.

A word on this clonotype: A read error may explain this, as a much larger clone is one base away. V is TRBV20-1 and J is TRBJ2-2; D gene unclear. The CDR3 contains 14 residues. The germline V gene has CDR1 DFQATT and CDR2 SNEGSKA (reference sequence). V was trimmed by 3 bases and J by 4 bases, leaving 12 bases between them. In nucleotides, the CDR3 is TGCAGTGCTAGGCCAAATTTGAGCACCGGGGAGCTGTTTTTT. This encodes CSARPNLSTGELFF.

The chain couples TRBV5-6 to TRBJ2-1; D is tentatively TRBD1 or TRBD2 (5 bases each). Germline V gene data show CDR1 as SGHDT and CDR2 as YYEEEE. This CDR3 contains 13 residues. Trimming took off 9 bases at V and 4 bases at J, with 14 bases between the two ends. The CDR3 reads CAMGPGPYNEQFF. The DNA for the CDR3 is TGTGCCATGGGCCCGGGGCCTTACAATGAGCAGTTCTTC.

This clonotype was seen more than once but under ten times. V is TRBV4-3 and J is TRBJ2-2; D is possibly TRBD2 (6 bases). There are 15 residues in the CDR3. V lost 0 bases, J lost 9 bases, and 14 bases lay in between. The germline gives CDR1 LGHNA, CDR2 YSLEER. CDR3 bases: TGCGCCAGCAGCCAAGAGGGTCGGGGCGGGAGGGAGCTGTTTTTT. Protein sequence: CASSQEGRGGRELFF.

Many counts were recorded for this clonotype. The chain joins TRBV6-2 or TRBV6-3 to TRBJ2-7; D is undetermined. Germline CDR1 MNHEY, CDR2 SVGEGT. The CDR3 consists of 11 residues. V lost 2 bases and J 2 bases, leaving 1 base between the germline ends. The CDR3 spells CASSYPYEQYF. The CDR3 bases are TGTGCCAGCAGTTACCCCTACGAGCAGTACTTC.

As regards this clonotype: A much larger clonotype is one base distant, so this may be a read error. The chain joins TRBV7-2 to TRBJ1-1; D unclear. This CDR3 comprises 12 residues. Germline CDR1 SGHTA, CDR2 FQGNSA. The CDR3 DNA reads TGTGTCAGCAGCTTAGACTGGGGAGTAGCTTTCTTT. This sequence encodes CVSSLDWGVAFF.

This clonotype was seen ten or more times. The chain uses TRBV4-3 and TRBJ2-2; D is uncertain. The CDR3 length is 17 residues. Between the trimmed V and J ends, which lost 1 base and 2 bases, there was a span of 14 bases. Germline CDR1 reads LGHNA; CDR2 reads YSLEER. CDR3 nucleotide sequence: TGCGCCAGCAGCCAAGCAGTCATAGGGCCCAACACCGGGGAGCTGTTTTTT. This encodes CASSQAVIGPNTGELFF.

This clonotype was seen repeatedly, ten times or more. The chain combines TRBV20-1 with TRBJ2-3; D is undetermined. V shed 3 bases and J shed 0 bases, with 7 bases lying between them. CDR1 is DFQATT, CDR2 SNEGSKA, per germline (reference sequence). The CDR3 contains 13 residues. CDR3 amino acids: CSARVYSTDTQYF. CDR3 DNA sequence: TGCAGTGCTAGGGTCTACAGCACAGATACGCAGTATTTT.

This clonotype was observed many times. The genes are TRBV15 and TRBJ1-5; D unresolved. Germline assignment: CDR1 LNHNV and CDR2 YYDKDF (reference sequence). This CDR3 region has 13 residues. V lost 4 bases, J lost 7 bases, and 11 bases lay in between. The CDR3 here is CATSTSPLQPQHF. The CDR3 bases are TGTGCCACCAGCACTTCCCCCTTACAGCCCCAGCATTTT.

This clonotype was seen at least ten times. The chain links TRBV29-1 to TRBJ2-2; no firm D call. The V and J ends lost 6 bases and 8 bases respectively, with 16 bases between them. Germline CDR1 and CDR2: SQVTM and ANQGSEA. The CDR3 runs to 13 residues. Written as DNA, the CDR3 is TGCAGCGTGACGATGACCGCTTCAGGGGAGCTGTTTTTT. Translating gives CSVTMTASGELFF.

The V gene is TRBV20-1, the J gene TRBJ2-2, with 9 bases aligning to TRBD2. CDR3 length: 14 amino acids. The V gene's germline CDR1 is DFQATT and CDR2 SNEGSKA (reference sequence). The V and J ends lost 1 base and 4 bases, in that order; junction bases with no gene match: 1. The CDR3 bases are TGCAGTGCTAGAGTAGCGGGAGCCACCGGGGAGCTGTTTTTT. Translated, it gives CSARVAGATGELFF.

This clonotype occurred many times. J is TRBJ2-3 and V is TRBV7-9; TRBD2 agrees at 13 bases. This CDR3 contains 16 residues. The V gene's germline CDR1 is SEHNR and CDR2 FQNEAQ (reference sequence). With V trimmed by 4 bases and J by 0 bases, 1 base remained unmatched. CDR3 amino acids: CASSSGLAGSTDTQYF. DNA for the CDR3: TGTGCCAGCAGCTCGGGACTAGCGGGAAGCACAGATACGCAGTATTTT.

The CDR3 protein is CASSRQEGGNSPLHF. The CDR3 coding sequence is TGTGCCAGCAGCCGCCAGGAGGGGGGAAATTCACCCCTCCACTTT. The chain recombines TRBV7-2 with TRBJ1-6; a weak D match, TRBD1 (6 bases). The CDR3 spans 15 residues. Germline V lookup: CDR1 SGHTA, CDR2 FQGNSA. V was trimmed by 5 bases and J by 7 bases, leaving 15 bases between them.

This clonotype came up a few times. This chain links TRBV27 with TRBJ1-2; the match to TRBD1 covers 7 bases. V was clipped by 6 bases and J by 3 bases; unmatched bases: 7. The CDR3 runs to 14 residues. Germline loops: CDR1 MNHEY, CDR2 SMNVEV (reference sequence). CDR3 amino acids: CASRPTGDHYGYTF. The DNA for the CDR3 is TGTGCCAGCAGGCCAACAGGGGATCACTATGGCTACACCTTC.

This clonotype was seen at least ten times. CDR3 loop: CASSRAGTSLYNEQFF. CDR3 DNA: TGCGCCAGCAGCCGTGCCGGGACTAGCCTTTACAATGAGCAGTTCTTC. The chain employs TRBV4-3 and TRBJ2-1; 9 nucleotides line up with TRBD2. This CDR3 contains 16 residues. Germline V gene data show CDR1 as LGHNA and CDR2 as YSLEER. Germline trimming cut 4 bases from V and 4 bases from J; bases unmatched to any gene: 8.

This clonotype occurred many times. The chain has TRBV12-3 or TRBV12-4 and TRBJ1-1; no clear D gene. Trimming removed 5 bases from V and 0 bases from J, with 7 bases in between. The length of the CDR3 is 13 residues. For the CDR3, the DNA is TGTGCCAGCAGTGTTCATCTGAACACTGAAGCTTTCTTT. Residues: CASSVHLNTEAFF.

This clonotype was seen at least ten times. The chain is built from TRBV6-2 or TRBV6-3 and TRBJ2-4; D not resolved. Germline V gene data show CDR1 as MNHEY and CDR2 as SVGEGT. The V end was cut by 6 bases, the J end by 0 bases, with 12 bases between. The CDR3 has 15 residues. This CDR3 is CASSDQLLAKNIQYF. In nucleotides, the CDR3 is TGTGCCAGCAGCGACCAACTATTAGCCAAAAACATTCAGTACTTC.

At least ten counts were recorded for this clonotype. The gene calls are TRBV5-5 and TRBJ2-2; D gene ambiguous. Germline V lookup: CDR1 SGHKS, CDR2 YYEKEE (reference sequence). With 0 bases removed from V and 7 bases from J, the gap between germline ends came to 4 bases. This CDR3 spans 12 amino acids. The CDR3, as DNA: TGTGCCAGCAGCTTGGTAGACGGGGAGCTGTTTTTT. The encoded protein is CASSLVDGELFF.

This clonotype has a count of ten or more. This chain's CDR3 is CASSLVGGSEQFF. The CDR3 DNA is TGCGCCAGCAGCCTAGTGGGGGGGAGCGAGCAGTTCTTC. The chain combines TRBV4-3 with TRBJ2-1, with 7 bases identical to TRBD2. The length of the CDR3 is 13 residues. Trimming at V came to 4 bases and at J to 10 bases, leaving 7 bases not matched to a gene. Germline CDR1 and CDR2: LGHNA and YSLEER.

This clonotype came up a few times. V usage is TRBV2 and J usage is TRBJ1-3; D might be TRBD1 (6 bases). Per the germline V gene, CDR1 is SNHLY and CDR2 is FYNNEI. This CDR3 contains 16 residues. V was trimmed by 6 bases and J by 0 bases, leaving 15 bases between them. The CDR3 loop reads CASRLLRGNSGNTIYF. The CDR3 DNA follows: TGTGCCAGCAGACTCCTCAGGGGAAACTCTGGAAACACCATATATTTT.

The sample holds many counts of this clonotype. The chain combines TRBV20-1 with TRBJ2-5; 7 nucleotides line up with TRBD1. This CDR3 spans 13 amino acids. Germline loops: CDR1 DFQATT, CDR2 SNEGSKA (reference sequence). The J segment lost 5 bases and the V segment lost 7 bases, leaving 10 bases of the junction unmatched. The CDR3 protein is CSVTTGSGETQYF. In DNA form, the CDR3 reads TGCAGTGTAACGACAGGGAGTGGGGAGACCCAGTACTTC.

There are many counts of this clonotype. The V call is TRBV5-1, the J call TRBJ2-1; tentative D call: TRBD2 (5 bases). The V gene's germline CDR1 is SGHRS and CDR2 YFSETQ. The CDR3 runs 16 residues. V was cut by 2 bases and J by 8 bases, with 20 bases left in between. The CDR3 region is CASSFDRAIGGDEQFF. As DNA, the CDR3 is TGCGCCAGCAGCTTCGATCGGGCCATTGGAGGCGATGAGCAGTTCTTC.

This clonotype occurred a few times. The V gene is TRBV11-2, the J gene TRBJ2-5; the match to TRBD2 covers 11 bases. Per germline, CDR1 SGHAT and CDR2 FQNNGV. J lost 2 bases, V lost 5 bases, and 4 bases had no gene match. The CDR3 covers 15 residues. CDR3 in DNA: TGTGCCAGCAGCCCCGGGACTAGCGGACAAGAGACCCAGTACTTC. It specifies CASSPGTSGQETQYF.

This clonotype was observed many times. In DNA, the CDR3 is TGTGCCATCAGAGATAGCGACCAGACCTACGAGCAGTACTTC. Translating gives CAIRDSDQTYEQYF. The gene calls are TRBV10-3 and TRBJ2-7, with a tentative D call TRBD2 (5 bases). Trimming pared 6 bases from V and 2 bases from J, leaving 14 bases between. Germline V gene sequence: CDR1 ENHRY, CDR2 SYGVKD. The CDR3 loop spans 14 amino acids.

This clonotype showed up many times. This chain joins TRBV20-1 and TRBJ1-2; possibly TRBD1 for D (5 bases). The CDR3 has 15 amino acids. The ends were cut back, 0 bases at V and 8 bases at J, with 19 bases in the middle. The germline CDR1 and CDR2 sequences are DFQATT and SNEGSKA (reference sequence). For the CDR3, the DNA is TGCAGTGCTAGAGATCCAGGCAGGGCGAGAGAAGGCTACACCTTC. Translated, it gives CSARDPGRAREGYTF.